The clone carrying this T cell receptor beta chain turned up a few times. The antigen remains undetermined. The sample is drawn from a study of glioma-infiltrating T cells. Findings of the study overall: Gliomas, especially low-grade, showed above-expected tissue-blood divergence; non-neoplastic patients showed below.

Germline CDR1 reads LGHNA; CDR2 reads YNFKEQ. V trimming: 1 base; J trimming: 4 bases; junction bases outside the gene matches: 3. The CDR3 runs 15 residues. The iRepertoire nested amplicon-rescue multiplex PCR amplified TCR alpha and beta CDR3s from RNA. TCRdb processed the multiplex PCR reads anew with MiXCR; each CDR3 protein has one entry. Of more than 110,000 distinct CDR3 sequences in the sample, approximately 40% were seen once. Sequenced: glioma tissue, nonneoplastic brain tissue, or PBMCs (not recorded which). This TCR was recovered from a human donor with low-grade glioma or glioblastoma, undergoing nonglioma brain surgery, or in good health (not recorded which). The chain joins TRBV4-2 to TRBJ2-7; 11 nucleotides line up with TRBD2. This CDR3 is CASSQGTSGLYEQYF. CDR3 nucleotide sequence: TGTGCCAGCAGCCAAGGGACTAGCGGGTTGTACGAGCAGTACTTC.